What follows are 12 T cell receptor beta chains derived from one specimen sequenced in a study of identifying expanded T cells in peripheral blood. The method was immunoSEQ multiplex PCR; TCRdb's version includes in-frame clones alone and lacks a portion of them. Seen here are 45,000 to 75,000 clones, about four fifths observed once, and the top ten hold approximately 19%. Material for sequencing was blood. Source of these receptors: a person between 18 and 75 years old in good health.

This CDR3 is CASSFPETDTQYF. The CDR3 coding sequence is TGTGCCAGCAGCTTCCCCGAAACAGATACGCAGTATTTT. This chain connects TRBV5-6 to TRBJ2-3; D is undetermined. Germline CDR1 SGHDT, CDR2 YYEEEE. This CDR3 contains 13 residues. Trimming stripped 2 bases from V and 3 bases from J, with 7 bases between.

This clone turned up a few times. The chain is built from TRBV5-1 and TRBJ1-2; D perhaps matches TRBD1 (6 bases). The V end was cut by 3 bases, the J end by 8 bases, with 20 bases between. CDR1 is SGHRS, CDR2 YFSETQ, per germline. This CDR3 spans 15 amino acids. The CDR3 DNA is TGCGCCAGCAGCTCCTTAGGACAGTTGCGGAGGGGCTACACCTTC. This translates into CASSSLGQLRRGYTF.

This chain joins TRBV27 and TRBJ1-5, with D possibly matching TRBD1 (5 bases). CDR1 and CDR2 from the germline V gene are MNHEY and SMNVEV (reference sequence). The CDR3 length is 13 residues. Trimming shortened V by 8 bases and J by 6 bases, and 14 bases separated the two germline ends. The CDR3 nucleotides read TGTGCCAGCTCGTTTGGCCAGGGTCAGCCCCAGCATTTT. This encodes CASSFGQGQPQHF.

V and J are TRBV2 and TRBJ2-2, with D unresolved. Germline CDR1 SNHLY, CDR2 FYNNEI. Trimming pared 3 bases from V and 2 bases from J, leaving 10 bases between. This CDR3 contains 15 residues. In DNA form, the CDR3 reads TGTGCCAGCAGTGAGGTTAGGGCAAACACCGGGGAGCTGTTTTTT. Its protein product is CASSEVRANTGELFF.

Here the CDR3 DNA reads TGTGCCAGCAGCCCTACCCGGAACGCCTTTTACACTGAAGCTTTCTTT. It yields the protein CASSPTRNAFYTEAFF. The rearrangement links TRBV7-9 to TRBJ1-1; no clear D. V lost 5 bases and J 3 bases, leaving 19 bases between the germline ends. Germline CDR1 SEHNR, CDR2 FQNEAQ (reference sequence). This CDR3 is 16 amino acids long.

V is TRBV11-3 and J is TRBJ2-2; 9 bases agree with TRBD2. The CDR3 covers 15 residues. Germline V gene lookup returns CDR1 SGHNT and CDR2 YENEEA. Trimming cost V 5 bases and J 4 bases; bases outside gene matches: 5. The CDR3 reads CASSQTSGSTGELFF. The CDR3 nucleotides are TGTGCCAGCAGCCAGACTAGCGGTAGCACCGGGGAGCTGTTTTTT. Supplemented by reference TRBV11-3 and TRBJ2-2, the full variable domain reads EAGVVQSPRYKIIEKKQPVAFWCNPISGHNTLYWYLQNLGQGPELLIRYENEEAVDDSQLPKDRFSAERLKGVDSTLKIQPAELGDSAVYLCASSQTSGSTGELFFGEGSRLTVL.

J is TRBJ1-3 and V is TRBV19; weak D call: TRBD1 (5 bases). This CDR3 has 15 amino acids. The V end was cut by 6 bases, the J end by 4 bases, with 16 bases between. Germline V lookup: CDR1 LNHDA, CDR2 SQIVND (reference sequence). The CDR3 protein is CASSHNTGLGNTIYF. The CDR3 coding sequence is TGTGCCAGTAGCCATAACACGGGGCTCGGAAACACCATATATTTT.

This rearrangement joins TRBV6-6 to TRBJ1-2; 10 bases align to TRBD1. Germline trimming cut 1 base from V and 6 bases from J; bases unmatched to any gene: 5. CDR3 length equals 15 residues. Germline loops: CDR1 MNHNY, CDR2 SVGAGI (reference sequence). CDR3 region: CASSYYGQGGDGYTF. DNA of the CDR3: TGTGCCAGCAGTTACTATGGACAGGGGGGCGATGGCTACACCTTC.

This chain joins TRBV14 and TRBJ2-3; 9 bases line up with TRBD2. The germline gives CDR1 SGHDN, CDR2 FVKESK. With 3 bases clipped from V and 0 bases from J, the junction kept 4 bases outside the gene matches. The CDR3 is 16 residues long. CDR3 in amino acids: CASSHLTSGSTDTQYF. CDR3 DNA: TGTGCCAGCAGCCACCTTACTAGCGGGAGCACAGATACGCAGTATTTT.

The chain couples TRBV7-9 to TRBJ1-6, with D tentatively TRBD1 (6 bases). From germline, CDR1 is SEHNR and CDR2 FQNEAQ (reference sequence). The CDR3 consists of 15 residues. With 4 bases removed from V and 7 bases from J, the gap between germline ends came to 14 bases. In DNA form, the CDR3 reads TGTGCCAGCAGCTCCGACAGGTCGGCCAATTCACCCCTCCACTTT. As protein: CASSSDRSANSPLHF.

This chain joins TRBV29-1 and TRBJ1-1; D is undetermined. V was pared by 4 bases and J by 2 bases, with 8 bases between. The CDR3 contains 12 residues. Germline V lookup: CDR1 SQVTM, CDR2 ANQGSEA. CDR3 bases: TGCAGCGTTGCATTATCAAACACTGAAGCTTTCTTT. The encoded protein is CSVALSNTEAFF.

The rearrangement links TRBV7-6 to TRBJ1-6; no clear D gene. The germline V gene encodes CDR1 SGHVS and CDR2 FNYEAQ. V was cut by 5 bases and J by 9 bases, with 11 bases left in between. The CDR3 spans 13 residues. The CDR3 DNA follows: TGTGCCAGCAGCCCCGACCTTTCTTCACCCCTCCACTTT. This codes for CASSPDLSSPLHF. Combining the CDR3 with reference TRBV7-6 and TRBJ1-6 gives the whole variable domain GAGVSQSPRYKVTKRGQDVALRCDPISGHVSLYWYRQALGQGPEFLTYFNYEAQQDKSGLPNDRFSAERPEGSISTLTIQRTEQRDSAMYRCASSPDLSSPLHFGNGTRLTVT.